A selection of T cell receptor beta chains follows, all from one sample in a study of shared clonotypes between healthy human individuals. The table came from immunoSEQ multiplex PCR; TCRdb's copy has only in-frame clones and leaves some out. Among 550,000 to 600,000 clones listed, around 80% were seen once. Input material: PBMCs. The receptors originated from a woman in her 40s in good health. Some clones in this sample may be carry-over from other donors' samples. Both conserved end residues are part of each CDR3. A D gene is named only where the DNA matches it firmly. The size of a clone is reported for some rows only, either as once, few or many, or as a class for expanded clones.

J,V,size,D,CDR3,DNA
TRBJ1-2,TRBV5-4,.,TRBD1,CASSTSGGAYYGYTF,TGTGCCAGCAGCACTTCAGGGGGCGCTTACTATGGCTACACCTTC
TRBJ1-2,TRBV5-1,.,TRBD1,CASSLGTGEGYTF,TGCGCCAGCAGCTTGGGGACAGGGGAAGGCTACACCTTC
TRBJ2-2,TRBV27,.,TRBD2,CASSLVAGETGELFF,TGTGCCAGCAGTTTAGTAGCGGGAGAAACCGGGGAGCTGTTTTTT
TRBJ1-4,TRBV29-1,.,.,CSVAPATNEKLFF,TGCAGCGTCGCCCCCGCAACTAATGAAAAACTGTTTTTT
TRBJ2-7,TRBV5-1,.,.,CASRRLMDEQYF,TGCGCCAGCAGGAGACTTATGGACGAGCAGTACTTC
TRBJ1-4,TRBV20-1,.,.,CSGPLNEKLFF,TGCAGTGGACCCTTGAATGAAAAACTGTTTTTT
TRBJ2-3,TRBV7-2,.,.,CASSPLRQDTDTQYF,TGTGCCAGCAGCCCTCTGAGACAGGATACAGATACGCAGTATTTT
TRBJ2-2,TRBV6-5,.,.,CASSPNGELFF,TGTGCCAGCAGTCCGAACGGGGAGCTGTTTTTT
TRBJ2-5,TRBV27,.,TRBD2,CASSPSGRRETQYF,TGTGCCAGCAGCCCTAGCGGGAGGCGCGAGACCCAGTACTTC
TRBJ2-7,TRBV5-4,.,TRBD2,CASRESGRTYEQYF,TGTGCCAGCAGGGAGAGCGGGAGAACCTACGAGCAGTACTTC
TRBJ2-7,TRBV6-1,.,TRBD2,CASSERGLAGEVFYEQYF,TGTGCCAGCAGTGAAAGGGGACTAGCGGGAGAGGTCTTCTACGAGCAGTACTTC
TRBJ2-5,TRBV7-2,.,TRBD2,CASSLGGLPQETQYF,TGTGCCAGCAGCTTAGGGGGACTACCACAAGAGACCCAGTACTTC
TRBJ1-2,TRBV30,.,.,CALSAQALGGYTF,TGTGCACTGAGCGCACAGGCGCTTGGTGGCTACACCTTC
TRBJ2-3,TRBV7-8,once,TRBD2,CASSSYLILAANTDTQYF,TGTGCCAGCAGCTCCTACCTCATACTAGCGGCAAACACAGATACGCAGTATTTT
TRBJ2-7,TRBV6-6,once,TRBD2,CASSRGTSGRSYEQYF,TGTGCCAGCAGTAGAGGGACTAGCGGGCGTTCCTACGAGCAGTACTTC
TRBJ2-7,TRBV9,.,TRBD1,CASSVEQGGYEQYF,TGTGCCAGCAGCGTAGAACAGGGGGGCTACGAGCAGTACTTC
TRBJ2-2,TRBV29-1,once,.,CSVEEGHLNTGELFF,TGCAGCGTTGAAGAGGGACACTTGAACACCGGGGAGCTGTTTTTT
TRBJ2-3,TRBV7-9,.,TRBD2,CASSGGSRADTQYF,TGTGCCAGCAGCGGCGGGAGTAGGGCAGATACGCAGTATTTT
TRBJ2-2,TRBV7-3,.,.,CASSLGVAGELFF,TGTGCCAGCAGCCTGGGAGTCGCCGGGGAGCTGTTTTTT
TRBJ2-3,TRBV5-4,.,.,CASSPTGAGSGAVTQYF,TGTGCCAGCAGCCCCACCGGGGCTGGATCTGGGGCCGTGACGCAGTATTTT
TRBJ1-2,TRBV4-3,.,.,CASSQDRGQSYGYTF,TGCGCCAGCAGCCAAGATAGAGGACAGTCCTATGGCTACACCTTC
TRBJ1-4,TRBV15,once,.,CATSTRVGVWEKLFF,TGTGCCACCAGCACCCGTGTGGGTGTTTGGGAAAAACTGTTTTTT
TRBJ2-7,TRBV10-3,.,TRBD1,CAISESRQGAGEQYF,TGTGCCATCAGTGAATCCCGACAGGGGGCAGGGGAGCAGTACTTC
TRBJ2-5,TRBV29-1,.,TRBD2,CSVGLAGDGKTQYF,TGCAGCGTGGGACTAGCGGGAGACGGGAAGACCCAGTACTTC
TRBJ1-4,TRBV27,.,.,CASRRTERNEKLFF,TGTGCCAGCAGGCGGACGGAGAGGAATGAAAAACTGTTTTTT
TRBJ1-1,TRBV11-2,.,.,CASSRGGRGRGTEAFF,TGTGCCAGCAGCCGCGGTGGGAGGGGACGGGGCACTGAAGCTTTCTTT
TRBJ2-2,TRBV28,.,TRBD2,CASIESSGIPTGELFF,TGTGCCAGCATTGAGAGTAGCGGGATACCCACCGGGGAGCTGTTTTTT
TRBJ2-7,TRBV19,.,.,CASSIGQASSYEQYF,TGTGCCAGTAGTATTGGGCAGGCCAGCTCCTACGAGCAGTACTTC
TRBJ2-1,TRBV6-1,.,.,CASSDGRSAYNEQFF,TGTGCCAGCAGTGATGGCAGGTCCGCTTACAATGAGCAGTTCTTC
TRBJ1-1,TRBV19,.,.,CASSIGYREAKTEAFF,TGTGCCAGTAGTATAGGGTACAGGGAGGCTAAAACTGAAGCTTTCTTT
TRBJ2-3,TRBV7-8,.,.,CASSLDTDTQYF,TGTGCCAGCAGCTTAGACACAGATACGCAGTATTTT
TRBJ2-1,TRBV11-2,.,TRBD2,CASSLVPTSGRLNEQFF,TGTGCCAGCAGCTTAGTACCGACTAGCGGGAGATTAAATGAGCAGTTCTTC
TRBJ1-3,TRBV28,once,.,CASRGTGTGNTIYF,TGTGCCAGCAGAGGGACGGGGACTGGAAACACCATATATTTT
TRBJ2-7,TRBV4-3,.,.,CASSQEFGLLGSAYEQYF,TGCGCCAGCAGCCAAGAATTTGGTCTGTTAGGGAGCGCCTACGAGCAGTACTTC
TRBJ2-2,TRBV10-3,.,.,CAISSTGAGELFF,TGTGCCATCAGTTCAACGGGGGCCGGGGAGCTGTTTTTT
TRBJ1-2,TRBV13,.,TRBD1,CASSLGQGAGGYTF,TGTGCCAGCAGCTTAGGACAGGGGGCTGGGGGCTACACCTTC
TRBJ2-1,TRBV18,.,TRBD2,CASSPLAGDFGEQFF,TGTGCCAGCTCACCCTTAGCGGGAGATTTTGGTGAGCAGTTCTTC
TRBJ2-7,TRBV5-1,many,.,CASSLESRTYEQYF,TGCGCCAGCAGCCTCGAGTCACGGACCTACGAGCAGTACTTC
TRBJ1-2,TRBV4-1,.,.,CASSQEADYGYTF,TGCGCCAGCAGCCAAGAGGCAGACTATGGCTACACCTTC
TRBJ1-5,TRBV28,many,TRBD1,CASSFGDRDNQPQHF,TGTGCCAGCAGTTTTGGGGACAGGGACAATCAGCCCCAGCATTTT
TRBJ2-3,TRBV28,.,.,CASKGGSVATDTQYF,TGTGCCAGCAAGGGGGGCTCTGTGGCGACAGATACGCAGTATTTT
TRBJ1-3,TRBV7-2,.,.,CASSLSRASRSGNTIYF,TGTGCCAGCAGCTTAAGCAGGGCCTCGCGATCTGGAAACACCATATATTTT
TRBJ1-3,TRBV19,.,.,CASSIPWVAGNTIYF,TGTGCCAGTAGTATCCCGTGGGTCGCTGGAAACACCATATATTTT
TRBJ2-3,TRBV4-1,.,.,CASSQGLKYTQYF,TGCGCCAGCAGCCAAGGGCTGAAATATACGCAGTATTTT
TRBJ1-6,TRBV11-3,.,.,CASSPGFYNSPLHF,TGTGCCAGCAGCCCGGGATTCTATAATTCACCCCTCCACTTT
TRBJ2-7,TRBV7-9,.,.,CASSFGRSGTYEQYF,TGTGCCAGCAGCTTCGGCCGATCCGGCACCTACGAGCAGTACTTC